These 29 T cell receptor beta chains came from one sample sequenced in a study of OX40 agonist ivuxolimab in advanced cancers. Sequencing used immunoSEQ multiplex PCR; TCRdb keeps in-frame clones, though not all of them. The data show under 40,000 clones, about 90% seen once. Sample: CD4+ or CD8+ T cells sorted from blood, taken in a trial of the OX40 agonist ivuxolimab. The receptors were gathered from an adult with an advanced solid tumor such as melanoma, head and neck, liver or kidney cancer.

This clone was seen once. The chain employs TRBV27 and TRBJ1-5; D is possibly TRBD1 (6 bases). The CDR3 is 14 amino acids. Deletions cut 4 bases from V and 6 bases from J, with 13 bases between. CDR1 is MNHEY, CDR2 SMNVEV, per germline (reference sequence). This CDR3 is CASSSVTGPQPQHF. CDR3 nucleotides: TGTGCCAGCAGTTCTGTGACAGGACCTCAGCCCCAGCATTTT.

The gene calls are TRBV4-3 and TRBJ2-1; D is unclear. The V gene's germline CDR1 is LGHNA and CDR2 YSLEER. Trimming took 2 bases from V and 0 from J, leaving 11 bases between them. The CDR3 spans 16 residues. The CDR3 loop is CASSQLYGFSYNEQFF. In DNA form, the CDR3 reads TGCGCCAGCAGCCAATTGTACGGTTTCTCCTACAATGAGCAGTTCTTC.

This chain links TRBV19 with TRBJ2-1; D ambiguous. V was trimmed by 3 bases and J by 6 bases, leaving 9 bases between them. The CDR3 sequence is 13 residues long. CDR1 is LNHDA, CDR2 SQIVND, per germline (reference sequence). The CDR3 sequence is CASSIPQTNEQFF. The CDR3 DNA sequence: TGTGCCAGTAGTATCCCACAGACCAATGAGCAGTTCTTC.

This clone has only one observation. The chain couples TRBV10-2 to TRBJ2-1; D ambiguous. V was cut by 4 bases and J by 8 bases, with 9 bases left in between. Germline V gene lookup returns CDR1 WSHSY and CDR2 SAAADI. The CDR3 totals 12 residues. The CDR3 is CASSVGSDEQFF. The CDR3, as DNA: TGCGCCAGCAGTGTTGGTTCCGATGAGCAGTTCTTC.

This clone was recorded once. The V and J genes are TRBV13 and TRBJ2-7, with 10 bases that match TRBD1. Trimming removed 4 bases from V and 7 bases from J; junction bases left unmatched: 13. Looked up from germline, CDR1 is PRHDT and CDR2 is FYEKMQ (reference sequence). The CDR3 has 16 residues. This CDR3 is CASSYYYDRGQGEQYF. CDR3 nucleotides: TGTGCCAGCAGCTACTACTACGACAGGGGGCAGGGGGAGCAGTACTTC.

V usage is TRBV25-1 and J usage is TRBJ1-1; D is perhaps TRBD1 (6 bases). Germline CDR1 and CDR2: MGHDK and SYGVNS. The CDR3 extends over 12 amino acids. The V gene lost 8 bases and the J gene lost 4 bases, with 11 bases spanning the gap. The CDR3 protein is CASGQGSTEAFF. The CDR3 DNA reads as TGTGCCAGCGGCCAGGGGTCCACTGAAGCTTTCTTT.

V usage is TRBV5-1 and J usage is TRBJ2-1, with unresolved D. Germline loops: CDR1 SGHRS, CDR2 YFSETQ. V lost 0 bases, J lost 0 bases, and 7 bases lay in between. The CDR3 is 15 residues long. DNA of the CDR3: TGCGCCAGCAGCTTGGCCCAGAACTCCTACAATGAGCAGTTCTTC. Amino acid sequence: CASSLAQNSYNEQFF.

This chain connects TRBV7-6 to TRBJ1-2; D not certain. The CDR3 contains 15 residues. Trimming removed 1 base at V and 5 bases at J, with 14 bases between. CDR1 and CDR2 from the germline V gene are SGHVS and FNYEAQ. The chain's CDR3 is CASSLGDGGGYGYTF. CDR3 bases: TGTGCCAGCAGCTTAGGTGACGGCGGTGGGTATGGCTACACCTTC. Using reference TRBV7-6 and TRBJ1-2 for the parts outside the CDR3, the full variable domain is GAGVSQSPRYKVTKRGQDVALRCDPISGHVSLYWYRQALGQGPEFLTYFNYEAQQDKSGLPNDRFSAERPEGSISTLTIQRTEQRDSAMYRCASSLGDGGGYGYTFGSGTRLTVV.

The chain is built from TRBV27 and TRBJ2-7, with D possibly matching TRBD1 (5 bases). Germline CDR1 and CDR2: MNHEY and SMNVEV (reference sequence). V dropped 2 bases and J dropped 6 bases, with 11 bases sitting between them. The CDR3 has 13 residues. Here the CDR3 reads CASSLKGQREQYF. CDR3 nucleotides: TGTGCCAGCAGTTTAAAGGGGCAACGCGAGCAGTACTTC.

The chain combines TRBV10-3 with TRBJ1-5; 9 bases fit TRBD1. CDR1 and CDR2 (germline): ENHRY, SYGVKD. V lost 2 bases, J lost 1 base, and 3 bases stayed unmatched. This CDR3 contains 16 residues. The CDR3 sequence is CAISEEDRGSNQPQHF. CDR3 in DNA: TGTGCCATCAGTGAGGAGGACAGGGGAAGCAATCAGCCCCAGCATTTT.

The sample holds one count of this clone. The chain combines TRBV6-1 with TRBJ1-1; maybe TRBD1 (5 bases). Germline CDR1 reads MNHNS; CDR2 reads SASEGT. This CDR3 has 13 residues. With 5 bases removed from V and 8 bases from J, the gap between germline ends came to 15 bases. The CDR3 DNA is TGTGCCAGCAGTCCTGAGGGGCCAGGGGAAGCTTTCTTT. This translates into CASSPEGPGEAFF.

J is TRBJ2-1 and V is TRBV19, with TRBD2 as a possible D gene (5 bases). Germline CDR1 and CDR2: LNHDA and SQIVND (reference sequence). This CDR3 is built from 16 residues. V was trimmed by 5 bases and J by 4 bases, leaving 18 bases between them. CDR3 sequence reads: CASSPRVLSSYNEQFF. The CDR3, as DNA: TGTGCCAGTAGTCCGAGGGTCCTGAGCTCTTACAATGAGCAGTTCTTC. Combining the CDR3 with reference TRBV19 and TRBJ2-1 gives the whole variable domain DGGITQSPKYLFRKEGQNVTLSCEQNLNHDAMYWYRQDPGQGLRLIYYSQIVNDFQKGDIAEGYSVSREKKESFPLTVTSAQKNPTAFYLCASSPRVLSSYNEQFFGPGTRLTVL.

This chain joins TRBV19 and TRBJ1-1; D perhaps matches TRBD1 (5 bases). V dropped 7 bases and J dropped 5 bases, with 5 bases sitting between them. Germline V gives CDR1 LNHDA, CDR2 SQIVND (reference sequence). The length of the CDR3 is 10 residues. CDR3 coding DNA: TGTGCCAGTAAGGGGACTGAAGCTTTCTTT. Encoded protein: CASKGTEAFF.

V usage is TRBV7-2 and J usage is TRBJ2-1; possibly TRBD2 for D (6 bases). This CDR3 contains 19 residues. In germline, CDR1 is SGHTA, CDR2 FQGNSA. Trimming left V 5 bases short and J 4 bases short, with 27 bases between. CDR3 in amino acids: CASSHFRSRETGIYNEQFF. The CDR3 coding sequence is TGTGCCAGCAGCCATTTTAGGAGCCGGGAGACTGGAATATACAATGAGCAGTTCTTC.

The chain is built from TRBV6-4 and TRBJ1-1; perhaps TRBD1 as D (5 bases). Trimming shortened V by 5 bases and J by 0 bases, and 7 bases separated the two germline ends. This CDR3 spans 13 amino acids. Germline CDR1 and CDR2: MRHNA and SNTAGT. As DNA, the CDR3 is TGTGCCAGCAGTCTAGGGGTGAACACTGAAGCTTTCTTT. This sequence encodes CASSLGVNTEAFF.

There are a few counts of this clone. The chain is built from TRBV6-5 and TRBJ1-6, with D possibly matching TRBD1 (6 bases). V lost 0 bases and J lost 8, with 11 bases in between. Per germline, CDR1 MNHEY and CDR2 SVGAGI. The CDR3 loop spans 15 amino acids. CDR3 DNA sequence: TGTGCCAGCAGTTACTCAGTGGGGGGCGATTCACCCCTCCACTTT. Residues: CASSYSVGGDSPLHF.

This chain connects TRBV7-9 to TRBJ1-4; no reliable D call. The V gene's germline CDR1 is SEHNR and CDR2 FQNEAQ (reference sequence). The V end was cut by 6 bases, the J end by 8 bases, with 7 bases between. The CDR3 is 11 residues long. The CDR3 region has the DNA TGTGCCAGCAGGGGAGGCGAAAAACTGTTTTTT. Protein sequence: CASRGGEKLFF.

The CDR3 here is CASSYSGNYGYTF. CDR3 coding DNA: TGTGCCAGCAGTTACTCTGGGAACTATGGCTACACCTTC. The chain combines TRBV6-5 with TRBJ1-2; D gene unclear. Trimming pared 0 bases from V and 2 bases from J, leaving 4 bases between. CDR3 length: 13 residues. Per germline, CDR1 MNHEY and CDR2 SVGAGI.

By sample share, this clone is medium-sized (0.01 to 0.1%). CDR3 amino acids: CASATGQGITEAFF. CDR3 nucleotide sequence: TGTGCCAGCGCAACCGGACAGGGTATCACTGAAGCTTTCTTT. The chain recombines TRBV2 with TRBJ1-1; 8 positions match TRBD1. CDR1 is SNHLY, CDR2 FYNNEI, per germline. V shed 8 bases and J 4 bases; nucleotides not matched to a gene: 9. The CDR3 is made up of 14 amino acids. Complete variable domain (other parts from reference TRBV2 and TRBJ1-1): EPEVTQTPSHQVTQMGQEVILRCVPISNHLYFYWYRQILGQKVEFLVSFYNNEISEKSEIFDDQFSVERPDGSNFTLKIRSTKLEDSAMYFCASATGQGITEAFFGQGTRLTVV.

This clone was seen repeatedly, ten times or more. V usage is TRBV30 and J usage is TRBJ2-7, with a weak D call TRBD1 (5 bases). The CDR3 is 12 residues long. Germline V gene data show CDR1 as GTSNPN and CDR2 as SVGIG (reference sequence). The germline V and J ends were trimmed by 1 base and 3 bases, with 7 bases remaining between them. CDR3: CAWSAQGYEQYF. The CDR3 nucleotides read TGTGCCTGGAGTGCCCAGGGCTACGAGCAGTACTTC.

Only one count was recorded for this clone. This chain links TRBV9 with TRBJ1-3, with 7 bases that match TRBD1. Unmatched junction bases numbered 3, after V lost 3 bases and J lost 3 bases. The CDR3 length is 14 residues. Germline CDR1 is SGDLS and CDR2 is YYNGEE. The CDR3 DNA is TGTGCCAGCAGCGAGGGGGCACTTGGAAACACCATATATTTT. It encodes CASSEGALGNTIYF.

As regards this clone: This CDR3 is also generated by other DNA sequences in the sample. The rearrangement uses TRBV20-1 and TRBJ2-5; D call uncertain. V was cut by 6 bases and J by 4 bases, with 6 bases left in between. Germline-derived CDR1 and CDR2 are DFQATT and SNEGSKA (reference sequence). There are 10 residues in the CDR3. The CDR3 DNA reads TGCAGTGCCATCCGAGAGACCCAGTACTTC. Translated, it gives CSAIRETQYF.

This chain links TRBV10-3 with TRBJ2-3; D gene ambiguous. Germline V gives CDR1 ENHRY, CDR2 SYGVKD. This CDR3 comprises 16 residues. With 0 bases removed from V and 2 bases from J, the gap between germline ends came to 12 bases. The CDR3 bases are TGTGCCATCAGTGAGTCGGCATCCGGCTTCACAGATACGCAGTATTTT. It is translated as CAISESASGFTDTQYF.

The chain recombines TRBV27 with TRBJ1-5; 7 bases agree with TRBD1. Unmatched junction bases numbered 6, after V lost 2 bases and J lost 5 bases. This CDR3 contains 15 residues. Germline CDR1 reads MNHEY; CDR2 reads SMNVEV (reference sequence). The CDR3, as DNA: TGTGCCAGCAGTTTAAGTTCCGACAGGGATCAGCCCCAGCATTTT. Translating it yields CASSLSSDRDQPQHF.

The chain combines TRBV7-9 with TRBJ2-7, with a weak D call TRBD1 (6 bases). Trimming left V 5 bases short and J 3 bases short, with 11 bases between. This CDR3 region has 13 residues. The V gene's germline CDR1 is SEHNR and CDR2 FQNEAQ (reference sequence). Written as DNA, the CDR3 is TGTGCCAGCAGCCTGAGACAGGACTACGAGCAGTACTTC. It yields the protein CASSLRQDYEQYF.

The V gene is TRBV13, the J gene TRBJ2-7; D is tentatively TRBD1 or TRBD2 (5 bases each). V lost 5 bases to trimming and J lost 2 bases, with 10 bases between them. The length of the CDR3 is 13 residues. Germline lookup yields CDR1 PRHDT and CDR2 FYEKMQ (reference sequence). The CDR3 here is CASSTGATYEQYF. Here the CDR3 DNA reads TGTGCCAGCAGCACCGGGGCGACCTACGAGCAGTACTTC.

V gene TRBV7-9 combines with J gene TRBJ1-6; D remains ambiguous. The CDR3 loop spans 17 amino acids. V was cut by 1 base and J by 3 bases, with 13 bases left in between. Germline CDR1 is SEHNR and CDR2 is FQNEAQ (reference sequence). In DNA form, the CDR3 reads TGTGCCAGCAGCTTAGACCCGGGTCTCAGCTATAATTCACCCCTCCACTTT. It translates to CASSLDPGLSYNSPLHF.

The chain joins TRBV6-5 to TRBJ2-7; 11 bases are shared with TRBD1. Per the germline V gene, CDR1 is MNHEY and CDR2 is SVGAGI. J lost 8 bases, V lost 6 bases, and 6 bases had no gene match. This CDR3 has 13 amino acids. The DNA of the CDR3 is TGTGCCAGCAGCAACGGACAGGGGGCGAAGCAGTACTTC. Translated, it gives CASSNGQGAKQYF.

V usage is TRBV5-1 and J usage is TRBJ2-7, with D possibly being TRBD2 (5 bases). CDR3 length: 14 amino acids. Germline V gene lookup returns CDR1 SGHRS and CDR2 YFSETQ. V lost 4 bases and J lost 5, with 16 bases in between. In DNA, the CDR3 is TGCGCCAGCAGCCCCCGAGGGCTGCTGGACGAGCAGTACTTC. Its protein product is CASSPRGLLDEQYF.